Given below is one T cell receptor beta chain in context. RNA amounts of about 0.5 to 1 ug underwent reverse transcription with random hexamers. One entry per CDR3 protein, called by TCRdb with MiXCR from the immunoSEQ multiplex PCR reads. The profile shows 69,000 or so distinct CDR3 sequences, over 85% of them singletons. CDR1 and CDR2 (germline): SGHTA, FQGTGA. CDR3 size: 14 residues. Germline trimming cut 0 bases from V and 10 bases from J; bases unmatched to any gene: 6. This sample is part of a study of CD8 T cells in Susac syndrome. This chain joins TRBV7-3 and TRBJ2-1; TRBD2 agrees at 7 bases. The TCR sequence derives from a human donor with multiple sclerosis. Sequenced: CD8+ T cells from PBMCs. The CDR3 sequence is CASSLTGKAGEQFF. The DNA for the CDR3 is TGTGCCAGCAGCTTAACGGGGAAAGCGGGGGAGCAGTTCTTC.